The sequence of this T cell receptor beta chain was determined in a study of radiotherapy plus CTLA-4 blockade in lung cancer. Study-wide background: Patients showed objective responses in 18% of cases, and disease control was achieved by 31%. Whole-study results and caveats: Blood saw expansion of tumor-derived TCR clones after radiotherapy plus ipilimumab.

This CDR3 has 14 residues. Germline CDR1 GTSNPN, CDR2 SVGIG (reference sequence). V shed 2 bases and J 0 bases; nucleotides not matched to a gene: 3. Comments on this clone: Its target is unknown.

Generated by immunoSEQ multiplex PCR, the TCRdb table keeps only in-frame clones and is missing some. This repertoire shows 40,000 or so clones, 75% found once; its top ten account for 9.8%. The input for sequencing was peripheral blood, taken from a patient treated with radiotherapy plus ipilimumab. The sequence was obtained from a human donor with non-small cell lung cancer who had stable disease on radiotherapy plus ipilimumab. The chain links TRBV30 to TRBJ1-1; 7 bases line up with TRBD1. Here the CDR3 DNA reads TGTGCCTGGAGTAGGGGGCGGCTGAACACTGAAGCTTTCTTT. Its protein product is CAWSRGRLNTEAFF.